This entry describes one T cell receptor (beta chain). Its target is not known. The CDR3 is made up of 14 amino acids. Germline V lookup: CDR1 SGHRS, CDR2 YFSETQ. This sample was included in a study of monozygotic twins with inflammatory bowel disease. It was approximately 3,500 ng of total RNA that each TCR library used. TCRdb reanalyzed the 5' RACE reads and collapses them to one entry per CDR3 protein, without DNA. This specimen shows 400,000 to 500,000 distinct CDR3 sequences; the ten leading clones hold around 2.5%. Study conclusions and caveats: Healthy twins shared more clonotypes with others than IBD patients, most markedly active ones. Among T cells, the various subtypes were not distinguishable. Discordant twins showed the same repertoire similarity as concordant twins, possibly from limited power.

The chain combines TRBV5-1 with TRBJ1-1; the D call of TRBD1 rests on TCRdb alone, since no DNA is present to check it. The sample consisted of blood. This sequence was found in a human donor with ulcerative colitis or Crohn's disease, or a healthy co-twin of an affected twin (not recorded which). CDR3 region: CASGQGPLNTEAFF.